The rows below give T cell receptor beta chains drawn from one sample of a study of Ad26.COV2.S vaccination and SARS-CoV-2 variants. Method: immunoSEQ multiplex PCR; TCRdb's copy keeps in-frame clones and lacks some. The table has about 350,000 clones, roughly 81% seen once. The sample was peripheral blood, taken in a trial of Ad26.COV2.S vaccine versus placebo. Every receptor here comes from a person between 18 and 65 years old who received the Ad26.COV2.S COVID-19 vaccine or a placebo. The CDR3 runs from the conserved cysteine through the conserved F or W. The D gene is left open where the match is weak. Clone sizes are given selectively: once, few, many, or a class where the clone is expanded.

TRBD1,NA,TRBJ1-5,TRBV7-9,CASSPDRVHQPQHF,TGTGCCAGCAGCCCCGACAGGGTCCATCAGCCCCAGCATTTT
TRBD2,NA,TRBJ2-7,TRBV3-1/TRBV3-2,CASSLGLVYEQYF,TGTGCCAGCAGCCTGGGACTAGTCTACGAGCAGTACTTC
NA,NA,TRBJ2-5,TRBV5-4,CASSPGAGLGQETQYF,TGTGCCAGCAGCCCGGGGGCGGGATTGGGCCAAGAGACCCAGTACTTC
TRBD1,NA,TRBJ1-2,TRBV3-1/TRBV3-2,CASSPTGGAGGYTF,TGTGCCAGCAGCCCGACAGGGGGCGCGGGAGGCTACACCTTC
TRBD1,few,TRBJ1-1,TRBV5-1,CASSPRGQGNTEAFF,TGCGCCAGCAGCCCCAGGGGGCAGGGGAACACTGAAGCTTTCTTT
NA,once,TRBJ2-5,TRBV2,CASSVRSDETQYF,TGTGCCAGCAGTGTCAGGTCAGACGAGACCCAGTACTTC
NA,NA,TRBJ2-2,TRBV4-3,CASSQKIGGSLTGELFF,TGCGCCAGCAGCCAAAAAATCGGGGGTTCGTTGACCGGGGAGCTGTTTTTT
NA,few,TRBJ2-5,TRBV5-1,CASSLVATQETQYF,TGCGCCAGCAGCTTGGTTGCGACTCAAGAGACCCAGTACTTC
TRBD1,NA,TRBJ1-5,TRBV7-9,CASSLEQGRPQHF,TGTGCCAGCAGCTTAGAACAGGGGCGGCCCCAGCATTTT
NA,NA,TRBJ1-1,TRBV10-3,CAIKTGVVNTEAFF,TGTGCCATCAAGACCGGGGTCGTGAACACTGAAGCTTTCTTT
NA,few,TRBJ2-6,TRBV30,CAWRIWGPGANVLTF,TGTGCCTGGAGGATCTGGGGACCTGGGGCCAACGTCCTGACTTTC
TRBD2,NA,TRBJ2-7,TRBV5-4,CASTRAGDSYEQYF,TGTGCCAGCACGAGAGCGGGAGATTCCTACGAGCAGTACTTC
TRBD2,NA,TRBJ2-2,TRBV4-1,CASSLRLAATGELFF,TGCGCCAGCAGCCTGCGACTAGCTGCCACCGGGGAGCTGTTTTTT
NA,NA,TRBJ2-5,TRBV24-1,CATSGTGATQETQYF,TGTGCCACCAGTGGTACGGGGGCGACCCAAGAGACCCAGTACTTC
TRBD1,once,TRBJ2-2,TRBV27,CASSPGTGRPTNTGELFF,TGTGCCAGCAGTCCCGGGACAGGGCGACCCACGAACACCGGGGAGCTGTTTTTT
NA,NA,TRBJ2-5,TRBV5-1,CASSGDNQETQYF,TGCGCCAGCAGCGGGGATAACCAAGAGACCCAGTACTTC